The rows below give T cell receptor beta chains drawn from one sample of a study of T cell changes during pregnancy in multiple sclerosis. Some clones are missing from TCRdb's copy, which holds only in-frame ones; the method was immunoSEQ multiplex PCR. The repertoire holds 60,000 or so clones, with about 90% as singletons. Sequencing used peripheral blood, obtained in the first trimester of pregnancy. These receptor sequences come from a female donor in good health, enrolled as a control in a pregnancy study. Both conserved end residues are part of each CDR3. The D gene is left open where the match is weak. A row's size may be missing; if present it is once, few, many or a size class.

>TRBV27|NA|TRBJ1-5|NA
TGTGCCAGCAGTTTATCTGGACAGAATCAGCCCCAGCATTTT
CASSLSGQNQPQHF
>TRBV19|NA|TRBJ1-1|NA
TGTGCCAGTAGTATTGCCTTGGGGAGCCCGAACACTGAAGCTTTCTTT
CASSIALGSPNTEAFF
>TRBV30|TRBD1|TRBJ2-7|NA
TGTGCCTGGAGTGTTGGGACAGGGGGAAACGAGCAGTACTTC
CAWSVGTGGNEQYF
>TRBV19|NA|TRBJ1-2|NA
TGTGCCAGTAGTATCTTCGGGGACTATGGCTACACCTTC
CASSIFGDYGYTF
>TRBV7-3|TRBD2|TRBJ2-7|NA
TGTGCCAGCAGCTTAATCGGGGGGGGAGACTACGAGCAGTACTTC
CASSLIGGGDYEQYF
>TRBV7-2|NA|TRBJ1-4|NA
TGTGCCAGCAGCAGAGACAGTATTAATGAAAAACTGTTTTTT
CASSRDSINEKLFF
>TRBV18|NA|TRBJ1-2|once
TGTGCCAGCTCACCAGAGGAGGACTATGGCTACACCTTC
CASSPEEDYGYTF
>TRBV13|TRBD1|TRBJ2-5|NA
TGTGCCAGCAGTACAGGGGAATGGTCGGAGACCCAGTACTTC
CASSTGEWSETQYF
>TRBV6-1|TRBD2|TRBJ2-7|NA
TGTGCCAGCAGTGGACTAGCGGGCAGCTCCTACGAGCAGTACTTC
CASSGLAGSSYEQYF
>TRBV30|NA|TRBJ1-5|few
TGTGCCTGGAGTGTAGGGGTGGGAGGTCAGCCCCAGCATTTT
CAWSVGVGGQPQHF
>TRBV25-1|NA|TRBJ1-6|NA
TGTGCCAGCAGACCCGGTGGGTCGCTGGGCAGTTCACCCCTCCACTTT
CASRPGGSLGSSPLHF
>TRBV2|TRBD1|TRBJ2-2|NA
TGTGCCACTCGGACAGGGGTTTACACCGGGGAGCTGTTTTTT
CATRTGVYTGELFF
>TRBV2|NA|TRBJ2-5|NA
TGTGCCAGCAGTGACCAGCGAGGGTACCAAGAGACCCAGTACTTC
CASSDQRGYQETQYF
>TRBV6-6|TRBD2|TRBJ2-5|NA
TGTGCCAGCAGTTATTACGGGGGGGCCGGGGAGACCCAGTACTTC
CASSYYGGAGETQYF
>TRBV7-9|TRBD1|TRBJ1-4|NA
TGTGCCAGCAGACTGGGACAGGGGGCTAGTGAAAAACTGTTTTTT
CASRLGQGASEKLFF
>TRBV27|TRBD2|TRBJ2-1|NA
TGTGCCAGCAGTTCCCGGACCGGGGGGTACAATGAGCAGTTCTTC
CASSSRTGGYNEQFF
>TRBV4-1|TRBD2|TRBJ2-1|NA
TGCGCCAGCAGCCAACTCATGAGGAGCGGGGGGGACAATGAGCAGTTCTTC
CASSQLMRSGGDNEQFF
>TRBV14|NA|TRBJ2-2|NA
TGTGCCAGCAGCCAAGGCGGGACGTACACCGGGGAGCTGTTTTTT
CASSQGGTYTGELFF
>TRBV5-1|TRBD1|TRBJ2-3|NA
TGCGCCAGCAGCTCGGGACAGGGATTAGATACGCAGTATTTT
CASSSGQGLDTQYF
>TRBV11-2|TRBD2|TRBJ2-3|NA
TGTGCCAGCAGCTTAGCGGGCGTCTCAGCGGGGGGCCCGGTGAATACGCAGTATTTT
CASSLAGVSAGGPVNTQYF
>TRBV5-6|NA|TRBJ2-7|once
TGTGCCAGCAGCTTGGGTGGGCCCTACGAGCAGTACTTC
CASSLGGPYEQYF
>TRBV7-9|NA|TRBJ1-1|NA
TGTGCCAGCAGCTTAGTTCGGGGTTCCACTGAAGCTTTCTTT
CASSLVRGSTEAFF
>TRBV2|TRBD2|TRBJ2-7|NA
TGTGCCAGCAGTGCTTTGGGGGGGTACGAGCAGTACTTC
CASSALGGYEQYF
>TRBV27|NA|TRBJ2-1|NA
TGTGCCAGCAGTTTATCCGCCTACAATGAGCAGTTCTTC
CASSLSAYNEQFF
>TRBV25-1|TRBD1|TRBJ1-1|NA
TGTGCCAGCAGACAGGGGGCGGTGGGAGCTTTCTTT
CASRQGAVGAFF
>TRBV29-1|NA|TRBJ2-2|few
TGCAGCGCAAAGGCCGGGGTTGGAGACACCGGGGAGCTGTTTTTT
CSAKAGVGDTGELFF
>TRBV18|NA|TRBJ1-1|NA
TGTGCCAGCTCACCAGCCGCGGGGCCTATGAACACTGAAGCTTTCTTT
CASSPAAGPMNTEAFF
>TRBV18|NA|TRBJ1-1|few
TGTGCCAGCTCACAGGCGAGGGCCACTGAAGCTTTCTTT
CASSQARATEAFF
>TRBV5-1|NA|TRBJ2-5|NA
TGCGCCAGCCGACTAAACCAAGAGACCCAGTACTTC
CASRLNQETQYF
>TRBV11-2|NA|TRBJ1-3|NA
TGTGCCAGCAGCTTAGATAGGAGCTCTGGAAACACCATATATTTT
CASSLDRSSGNTIYF
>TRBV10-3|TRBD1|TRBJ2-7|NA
TGTGCCATCGGGAGGGGACAGGGCTCCTACGAGCAGTACTTC
CAIGRGQGSYEQYF
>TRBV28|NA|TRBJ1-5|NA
TGTGCCAGCAGTTCCCGGGGGGGCGCGTGGAATCAGCCCCAGCATTTT
CASSSRGGAWNQPQHF
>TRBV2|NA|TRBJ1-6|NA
TGTGCCAGCAGTGAAGGGGGGGTTAGAAATTCACCCCTCCACTTT
CASSEGGVRNSPLHF
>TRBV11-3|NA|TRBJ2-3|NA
TGTGCCAGCAGCTACACAGCTATCAATCCGCAGTATTTT
CASSYTAINPQYF
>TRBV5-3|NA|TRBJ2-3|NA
TGTGCCAGAAGCCAGGGCTTAGATACGCAGTATTTT
CARSQGLDTQYF
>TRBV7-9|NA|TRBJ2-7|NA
TGTGCCAGCAGCCCCGGGACACCGACCTACGAGCAGTACTTC
CASSPGTPTYEQYF
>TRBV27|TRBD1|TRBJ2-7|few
TGTGCCAGCACTCCAGGGGGCTCCTACGAGCAGTACTTC
CASTPGGSYEQYF
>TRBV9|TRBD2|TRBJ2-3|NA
TGTGCCAGCAGCGTAGCTAGCGGGGGGTTAGATACGCAGTATTTT
CASSVASGGLDTQYF
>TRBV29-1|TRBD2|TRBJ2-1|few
TGCAGCGTTGCCGGACTAGCGGAGAGGTACTATGAGCAGTTCTTC
CSVAGLAERYYEQFF